One sample yielded the 3 T cell receptor beta chains listed below, sequenced in a study of CD8+ T cells in alopecia areata. RNA was extracted and reverse transcribed into cDNA as the sequencing template. TCRdb's copy holds only in-frame clones and misses some; the assay was immunoSEQ multiplex PCR. The sample lists more than 90,000 clones, 35% to 40% occurring once. Sequencing used CD4+ T cells sorted from blood. Source of these receptors: a human donor with alopecia areata.

V and J are TRBV29-1 and TRBJ2-1; TRBD2 agrees at 8 bases. Germline V gene lookup returns CDR1 SQVTM and CDR2 ANQGSEA. The CDR3 has 15 amino acids. V shed 2 bases and J 5 bases; nucleotides not matched to a gene: 8. The CDR3 DNA is TGCAGCGTTGAAAAGGGAACTAGCGGCCACAATGAGCAGTTCTTC. Translating gives CSVEKGTSGHNEQFF.

J is TRBJ2-2 and V is TRBV19; 8 nucleotides align to TRBD2. With 6 bases clipped from V and 7 bases from J, the junction kept 4 bases outside the gene matches. Per germline, CDR1 LNHDA and CDR2 SQIVND (reference sequence). The CDR3 extends over 13 amino acids. The CDR3 bases are TGTGCCAGTAGCGGGAGGGCCATCGGGGAGCTGTTTTTT. This sequence encodes CASSGRAIGELFF.

The chain joins TRBV29-1 to TRBJ1-1; D gene unclear. CDR3 length equals 13 residues. Looked up from germline, CDR1 is SQVTM and CDR2 is ANQGSEA. Trimming shortened V by 6 bases and J by 1 base, and 12 bases separated the two germline ends. CDR3 amino acids: CSVGPYPNTEAFF. In DNA form, the CDR3 reads TGCAGCGTCGGGCCCTACCCGAACACTGAAGCTTTCTTT.